Here is one TCR beta chain with its context. This sample stems from a study of cytomegalovirus exposure and HLA in healthy donors. Unmatched junction bases numbered 6, after V lost 5 bases and J lost 3 bases. Germline V lookup: CDR1 SGHVS, CDR2 FNYEAQ. The CDR3 is made up of 15 amino acids. 13 Jbeta primers and 60 Vbeta primers were used for the PCR. TCRdb's table, derived via immunoSEQ multiplex PCR, lists solely in-frame clones and lacks some. The sample shows around 110,000 clones, 60% to 75% of them seen only once. The chain combines TRBV7-6 with TRBJ2-2; 7 nucleotides line up with TRBD1. The TCR was taken from a male donor in good health and CMV-seropositive. The sample comprised PBMCs. CDR3 loop: CASSQPTGYTGELFF. As DNA, the CDR3 is TGTGCCAGCAGCCAGCCGACAGGGTACACCGGGGAGCTGTTTTTT.